The entry below gives a single T cell receptor beta chain sequence along with its context. Germline CDR1 SGHRS, CDR2 YFSETQ. This CDR3 has 13 amino acids. The V end lost 1 base, the J end lost 1 base, and 6 bases lay between the germline ends. The sample belongs to a study of control samples from healthy donors and cancer patients. Only in-frame clones appear in the TCRdb table, and some are missing; sequencing was by immunoSEQ multiplex PCR. The top ten clones hold more than 2% of a sample with around 130,000 clones, approximately 92% of them seen once. The receptor comes from a man younger than 35 in good health. Sequenced: blood. The chain recombines TRBV5-1 with TRBJ2-7; D unresolved. This chain's CDR3 is CASSLTPSYEQYV. The CDR3 coding sequence is TGCGCCAGCAGCTTGACTCCTTCCTACGAGCAGTACGTC.